This TCR beta chain was obtained from a study of blood T cells in healthy people across ages. PBMCs numbering at least 6.5 million were isolated per sample. Germline loops: CDR1 SGHAT, CDR2 FQNNGV. The CDR3 consists of 16 residues. With 5 bases clipped from V and 6 bases from J, the junction kept 9 bases outside the gene matches. The use of a sample-barcoded 5' primer and a J-beta primer mix characterized a second PCR of roughly 6 to 11 cycles. TCRdb independently ran MiXCR on the 5' RACE reads; one entry per CDR3 protein. This repertoire shows 1.5 million to 2 million distinct CDR3 sequences, roughly 27% found once; its top ten account for less than 9.5%.

The sequenced sample consisted of blood. V is TRBV11-2 and J is TRBJ2-2; 10 bases match TRBD1. This TCR came from a woman aged 25 to 45 in good health. CDR3 DNA: TGTGCCAGCAGCGGTTTGACAGGGGGCGAGGCCGGGGAGCTGTTTTTT. This codes for CASSGLTGGEAGELFF.